This record looks at one TCR beta chain sequence and its context. The CDR3 is made up of 15 amino acids. V lost 5 bases to trimming and J lost 4 bases; unmatched junction nucleotides: 5. CDR1 is MNHEY and CDR2 is SVGAGI in the germline V gene. This entry belongs to a study of blood T cell repertoires in COVID-19. Study-wide background: Acute-phase and convalescent COVID-19 samples originated in the United States, Italy and Spain.

Measured with immunoSEQ multiplex PCR; TCRdb has only the in-frame clones, and not every one. The sample includes over 150,000 clones, nearly 90% seen only once; the top ten take roughly 19%. This sequence was found in a man aged 50 to 60 with COVID-19, enrolled during active disease. The chain has TRBV6-5 and TRBJ2-7; 13 bases agree with TRBD2. The source material was peripheral blood. CDR3 nucleotides: TGTGCCAGCAGTACCCCGGGACTAGCGGGGTACGAGCAGTACTTC. It is translated as CASSTPGLAGYEQYF.